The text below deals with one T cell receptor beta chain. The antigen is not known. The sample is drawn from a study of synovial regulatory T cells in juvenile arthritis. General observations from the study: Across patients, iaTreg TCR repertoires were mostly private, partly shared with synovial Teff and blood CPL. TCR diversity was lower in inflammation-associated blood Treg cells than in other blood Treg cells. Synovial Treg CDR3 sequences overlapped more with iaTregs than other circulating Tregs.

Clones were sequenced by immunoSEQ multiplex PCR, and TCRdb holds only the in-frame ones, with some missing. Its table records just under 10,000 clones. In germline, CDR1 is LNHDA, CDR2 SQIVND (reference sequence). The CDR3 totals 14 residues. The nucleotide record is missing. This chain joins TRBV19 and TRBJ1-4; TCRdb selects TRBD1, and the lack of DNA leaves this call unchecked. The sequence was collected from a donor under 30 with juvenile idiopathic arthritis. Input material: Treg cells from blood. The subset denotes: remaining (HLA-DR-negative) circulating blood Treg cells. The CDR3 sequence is CASSIPGAGEKLFF. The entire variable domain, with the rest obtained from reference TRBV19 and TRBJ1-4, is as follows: DGGITQSPKYLFRKEGQNVTLSCEQNLNHDAMYWYRQDPGQGLRLIYYSQIVNDFQKGDIAEGYSVSREKKESFPLTVTSAQKNPTAFYLCASSIPGAGEKLFFGSGTQLSVL.